This T cell receptor (beta chain) was observed in a study of cytomegalovirus exposure and HLA in healthy donors. Findings of the study overall: The dataset shows that most TCR sequences were rare, while some public TCRs occurred in many donors. In an earlier analysis, most TCR beta V segments were productive about 87% or about 30% of the time.

J gave up 4 bases and V 3 bases, and 5 bases lay outside the gene matches. CDR1 and CDR2 from the germline V gene are SGHRS and YFSETQ. This CDR3 contains 15 residues. The PCR had 60 Vbeta and 13 Jbeta primers. Produced via immunoSEQ multiplex PCR; TCRdb's table is partial and in-frame only. The data show 100,000 to 150,000 clones, roughly 83% seen once. A word on this clone: The antigen is undetermined.

The J gene is TRBJ1-3, the V gene TRBV5-1; 9 positions match TRBD1. The sequencing input was PBMCs. The TCR comes from a girl aged 2-10 years in good health and CMV-seronegative. The DNA for the CDR3 is TGCGCCAGCAGCTCCCAACAGGGGGCCGGAAACACCATATATTTT. Its translation is CASSSQQGAGNTIYF.